The entry below gives a single T cell receptor beta chain sequence along with its context. What it binds is unknown. Clones were sequenced by immunoSEQ multiplex PCR, and TCRdb holds only the in-frame ones, with some missing. The sample lists tens of thousands of clones, roughly 86% seen once, with 7.5% to 9% in the top ten. V shed 4 bases, J shed 5 bases, and the junction held 9 bases outside the gene matches. The length of the CDR3 is 15 residues. Germline assignment: CDR1 GTSNPN and CDR2 SVGIG (reference sequence). These data are taken from a study of T cell responses to AZD1222 COVID-19 vaccine. The wider study: Both about-4-week and about-12-week second-dose recipients were combined. The study, taken as a whole, reports: It should be noted that donors were predominantly white British and more often female, and clonal diversity was possibly underestimated. Regions 160-218 and 743-854 dominated among vaccine-associated CD4 TCRs spanning spike. Nearly half of spike-specific TCRs reportedly target variant regions that are unmutated in the B.1.351 and B.1.1.7 variants.

This chain joins TRBV30 and TRBJ2-3; 10 positions match TRBD2. The starting material was peripheral blood, obtained on day 0 of AZD1222 vaccination. The TCR comes from an adult in good health. CDR3 DNA: TGTGCCTGGACCCCGAGCGGGGGGGCCGTAGATACGCAGTATTTT. It codes for CAWTPSGGAVDTQYF.